These 5 T cell receptor beta chains originate from one sample sequenced in a study of post-analysis software for immune sequencing data. Study-level points and caveats: Patients showed TRBV5-6, TRBV5-1 and TRBV20-1 among five TRBV segments more frequent than in controls.

cDNA libraries for TCR beta contained unique molecular identifiers. TCRdb processed the PCR reads anew with MiXCR; each CDR3 protein has one entry. Among under 650,000 distinct CDR3 sequences listed, 40% to 50% were seen once. The antigens for these receptors are not known. Sequenced sample: blood. These receptors were taken from a girl under 18 with multiple sclerosis.

There are a few counts of this clonotype. This chain uses TRBV4-1 with TRBJ2-7; D ambiguous. This CDR3 is built from 13 residues. CDR1 is MGHRA and CDR2 is YSYEKL in the germline V gene. V was trimmed by 4 bases and J by 6 bases, leaving 13 bases between them. The CDR3 DNA sequence: TGCGCCAGCAGCCGCCAGAATAAAGCCGAGCAGTACTTC. Translating it yields CASSRQNKAEQYF.

The CDR3 coding sequence is TGTGCCACTAAGGTACACGGCAATGAAAAACTGTTTTTT. It translates to CATKVHGNEKLFF. The genes are TRBV10-3 and TRBJ1-4; no reliable D call. Trimming pared 10 bases from V and 5 bases from J, leaving 14 bases between. CDR1 and CDR2 from the germline V gene are ENHRY and SYGVKD. The CDR3 is 13 amino acids.

This clonotype has a handful of counts. V and J are TRBV6-5 and TRBJ1-1; a possible D gene is TRBD1 (6 bases). The CDR3 is 14 amino acids. Germline CDR1 reads MNHEY; CDR2 reads SVGAGI. V lost 2 bases and J lost 8, with 15 bases in between. The CDR3 DNA reads as TGTGCCAGCAGTTACCTCCAGGGGCCGGGAGAAGCTTTCTTT. It is translated as CASSYLQGPGEAFF.

The V call is TRBV13, the J call TRBJ2-5; D unclear. The end of the DNA aligns better with TRBJ2-7, so the J call may be wrong. CDR1 is PRHDT and CDR2 is FYEKMQ in the germline V gene (reference sequence). CDR3 length equals 16 residues. CDR3 nucleotides: TGTGCCAGCAGCCTCCCCAGAAGAGTAGGCTCCTACGAGCAGTACTTC. Its translation: CASSLPRRVGSYEQYF.

The chain combines TRBV20-1 with TRBJ2-5; 11 positions agree with TRBD2. The germline V gene encodes CDR1 DFQATT and CDR2 SNEGSKA (reference sequence). Trimming cost V 4 bases and J 1 base; bases outside gene matches: 8. The length of the CDR3 is 16 residues. The CDR3 nucleotides are TGCAGTGCTAATCCGGGACTAGCGGCTTCCCAAGAGACCCAGTACTTC. It codes for CSANPGLAASQETQYF.